This entry lists 11 T cell receptor beta chains sequenced from one sample in a study of beta chain features in type 1 diabetes. Study-wide findings and caveats: Shortening that was moderate but significant affected the TCRB CDR3s of Type 1 diabetes patients in all four CD4+ subsets.

Antigen specificity for these receptors is unknown. Expressed TCRB transcripts were sequenced after all isolated RNA was converted to cDNA. The method was immunoSEQ multiplex PCR; TCRdb's version includes in-frame clones alone and lacks a portion of them. The profile shows about 130,000 clones, approximately 9% of them singletons. Sequences were obtained from central memory CD4+ T cells from blood. The receptors come from a man aged 30-40 years with type 1 diabetes.

This clone turned up a few times. This chain uses TRBV5-1 with TRBJ1-2, with D possibly matching TRBD1 (5 bases). The CDR3 has 12 residues. V lost 0 bases and J 8 bases, leaving 8 bases between the germline ends. Germline lookup yields CDR1 SGHRS and CDR2 YFSETQ. The CDR3 DNA follows: TGCGCCAGCAGCTTGGGGGGCGCAGGCTACACCTTC. Its translation: CASSLGGAGYTF.

The chain recombines TRBV4-3 with TRBJ1-1; 7 bases agree with TRBD1. This CDR3 has 15 residues. V gave up 1 base and J gave up 3 bases; unmatched junction bases: 5. CDR1 is LGHNA, CDR2 YSLEER, per germline. The CDR3, as DNA: TGCGCCAGCAGCCAAGGAGGGGGCTGGGACACTGAAGCTTTCTTT. Translated, it gives CASSQGGGWDTEAFF.

The chain has TRBV25-1 and TRBJ1-1; D may be TRBD1 (6 bases). V dropped 6 bases and J dropped 3 bases, with 11 bases sitting between them. CDR3 length equals 13 residues. Germline V gene lookup returns CDR1 MGHDK and CDR2 SYGVNS. The CDR3 DNA sequence: TGTGCCAGCAGAGGACAGTTGGACACTGAAGCTTTCTTT. It translates to CASRGQLDTEAFF.

This clone was recorded a few times. The CDR3 protein is CASSIGGGISYEQYF. The DNA for the CDR3 is TGTGCCAGTAGTATCGGCGGGGGTATCTCCTACGAGCAGTACTTC. The gene calls are TRBV19 and TRBJ2-7, with 7 bases lining up with TRBD2. Germline loops: CDR1 LNHDA, CDR2 SQIVND (reference sequence). CDR3 length: 15 amino acids. With 3 bases clipped from V and 0 bases from J, the junction kept 5 bases outside the gene matches.

Only a few counts were recorded for this clone. The chain has TRBV7-9 and TRBJ2-1; perhaps TRBD2 as D (6 bases). Germline V gene data show CDR1 as SEHNR and CDR2 as FQNEAQ (reference sequence). The ends were cut back, 4 bases at V and 8 bases at J, with 15 bases in the middle. The length of the CDR3 is 14 residues. CDR3 nucleotide sequence: TGTGCCAGCAGCTCGGGAGTCGGGGTCTATGAGCAGTTCTTC. Translated, it gives CASSSGVGVYEQFF. Based on the CDR3 plus reference TRBV7-9 and TRBJ2-1, the full variable domain is DTGVSQNPRHKITKRGQNVTFRCDPISEHNRLYWYRQTLGQGPEFLTYFQNEAQLEKSRLLSDRFSAERPKGSFSTLEIQRTEQGDSAMYLCASSSGVGVYEQFFGPGTRLTVL.

The chain joins TRBV7-2 to TRBJ2-7, with TRBD1 as a possible D gene (6 bases). Per germline, CDR1 SGHTA and CDR2 FQGNSA. Trimming removed 5 bases at V and 4 bases at J, with 12 bases between. This CDR3 comprises 13 residues. The CDR3 DNA reads TGTGCCAGCAGCCCGGACAGACAGTACGAGCAGTACTTC. Encoded protein: CASSPDRQYEQYF.

This clone has more than one count but fewer than ten. The V call is TRBV5-1, the J call TRBJ2-5; possibly TRBD2 for D (5 bases). Trimming shortened V by 4 bases and J by 1 base, and 14 bases separated the two germline ends. Germline V lookup: CDR1 SGHRS, CDR2 YFSETQ. The length of the CDR3 is 15 residues. CDR3 in amino acids: CASSRWTGVQETQYF. The CDR3 nucleotides read TGCGCCAGCAGCCGCTGGACCGGGGTCCAAGAGACCCAGTACTTC.

The table lists this clone with a few counts. The rearrangement uses TRBV29-1 and TRBJ1-5; the D gene is possibly TRBD1 (5 bases). CDR1 and CDR2 from the germline V gene are SQVTM and ANQGSEA. V was shortened by 4 bases and J by 3 bases, with 7 bases between the two germline ends. This CDR3 region has 12 residues. This chain's CDR3 is CSVAGHNQPQHF. CDR3 nucleotides: TGCAGCGTTGCAGGGCACAATCAGCCCCAGCATTTT.

This clone was detected a few times. This rearrangement joins TRBV6-6 to TRBJ2-2, with D unresolved. The CDR3 spans 12 residues. With 8 bases removed from V and 6 bases from J, the gap between germline ends came to 10 bases. The germline V gene has CDR1 MNHNY and CDR2 SVGAGI (reference sequence). The CDR3 sequence is CASERLAGELFF. The CDR3 bases are TGTGCCAGCGAACGACTCGCCGGGGAGCTGTTTTTT.

The V gene is TRBV6-5, the J gene TRBJ1-6, with 8 bases matching TRBD1. V lost 6 bases to trimming and J lost 10 bases; unmatched junction nucleotides: 8. Germline values: CDR1 MNHEY, CDR2 SVGAGI. This CDR3 region has 14 residues. The CDR3 loop reads CASSSGQDPSPLHF. The CDR3 nucleotides read TGTGCCAGCAGCTCGGGACAGGACCCATCACCCCTCCACTTT.

V and J are TRBV5-1 and TRBJ1-2, with 10 bases aligning to TRBD1. Germline values: CDR1 SGHRS, CDR2 YFSETQ. Trimming removed 3 bases from V and 8 bases from J; junction bases left unmatched: 4. This CDR3 comprises 13 residues. The CDR3 coding sequence is TGCGCCAGCAGCTCTGACAGGGGGCAAGGCTACACCTTC. Translated: CASSSDRGQGYTF.